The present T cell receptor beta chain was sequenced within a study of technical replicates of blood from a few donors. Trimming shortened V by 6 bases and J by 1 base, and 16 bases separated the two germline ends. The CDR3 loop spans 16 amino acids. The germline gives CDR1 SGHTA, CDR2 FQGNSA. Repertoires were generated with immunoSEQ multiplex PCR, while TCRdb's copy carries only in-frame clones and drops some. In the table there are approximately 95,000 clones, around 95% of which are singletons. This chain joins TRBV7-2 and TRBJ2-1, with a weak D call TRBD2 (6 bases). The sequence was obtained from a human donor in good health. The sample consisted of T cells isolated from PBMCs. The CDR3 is CASSPGGITSYNEQFF. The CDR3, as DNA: TGTGCCAGCAGTCCCGGGGGAATTACTTCCTACAATGAGCAGTTCTTC.